This T cell receptor beta chain was observed in a study of blood T cell repertoires in COVID-19. Study at large: Acute-phase and convalescent COVID-19 samples originated in the United States, Italy and Spain.

Methods used by the authors: Nucleated cell number was recorded as an estimate derived from reference gene primer amplification. TCRdb's table, derived via immunoSEQ multiplex PCR, lists solely in-frame clones and lacks some. V and J calls plus clone size are reproduced from that table; the DNA served to infer D and trimming. The sample contains about 76,000 clones, 85% of which appear only once. The sample taken for sequencing was peripheral blood. The TCR was taken from a man aged 45-65 years with COVID-19, enrolled during active disease.

CDR3 loop: CASSVWLDQPQHF. The CDR3, as DNA: TGTGCCAGTAGTGTCTGGCTAGATCAGCCCCAGCATTTT. The chain is built from TRBV19 and TRBJ1-5, with D hard to call. V lost 5 bases, J lost 5 bases, and 10 bases lay in between. CDR1 LNHDA and CDR2 SQIVND come from the germline V gene (reference sequence). The CDR3 runs 13 residues.